This T cell receptor (beta chain) was identified in a study of blood T cell repertoires in COVID-19. Study as a whole: Whether acute or convalescent, the COVID-19 samples came from the United States, Italy and Spain. The cDNA or gDNA used as material had been derived from T cells, B-cell-depleted T cells, or PBMCs.

The authors' processing: Amplification of reference gene primers was used by the study to estimate nucleated cell counts. This table comes from immunoSEQ multiplex PCR, and its TCRdb copy is limited to in-frame clones, with some not included. The DNA gave D and trimming, while V, J and clone size come from that table. The data contain 50,000 to 60,000 clones, over 80% of them seen just once; the ten biggest clones take up 16%. The V gene end was trimmed by 0 bases and the J gene end by 0 bases; junction bases not matched to a gene: 1. This CDR3 contains 15 residues. CDR1 MNHNS and CDR2 SASEGT come from the germline V gene.

This clonotype was sampled from a man aged 35 to 55 with acute or convalescent COVID-19. The sequenced sample was peripheral blood. The gene calls are TRBV6-1 and TRBJ2-5, with 7 positions matching TRBD1. CDR3 amino acids: CASSEAGTDQETQYF. DNA of the CDR3: TGTGCCAGCAGTGAAGCCGGGACAGACCAAGAGACCCAGTACTTC.